The rows below give T cell receptor beta chains drawn from one sample of a study of beta chain features in type 1 diabetes. TCRdb's table, derived via immunoSEQ multiplex PCR, lists solely in-frame clones and lacks some. The repertoire consists of 110,000 to 150,000 clones, with around a tenth occurring once and the leading ten covering about 0.6%. Sequenced sample: central memory CD4+ T cells from blood. These TCRs come from a middle-aged woman in good health. Both conserved end residues are part of each CDR3.

v_call	cdr3_aa
TRBV27	CASSFRRKETQYF
TRBV7-9	CASSLDGGGNNEQFF
TRBV29-1	CSAAGQTNSYEQYF
TRBV6-6	CASSFDRGGYGYTF
TRBV2	CASIPPRLTGNEKLFF
TRBV11-1	CASSPGTGYNEQFF
TRBV14	CASSQVSGGALETQYF
TRBV5-4	CASSLAATGETQYF
TRBV14	CASSQVAEGTQYF
TRBV7-2	CASSLTRGRNIQYF
TRBV11-2	CASTRETQATGELFF
TRBV2	CASSGTGQTEYF
TRBV5-4	CASSLDGGRNQPQHF
TRBV2	CASRTGTITDTQYF
TRBV5-1	CASSTQGSPTGELFF
TRBV27	CASTVLAGGTGELFF
TRBV7-9	CASSLGQGYQPQHF
TRBV5-1	CASSLTGQTYEQYF
TRBV4-3	CASSQDRDRANYGYTF
TRBV25-1	CASSEMRGGTDTQYF
TRBV7-2	CASSLALGDTQYF
TRBV6-1	CASSRTGNNEKLFF
TRBV29-1	CSVTGVNGYTF
TRBV11-2	CASSLGTGYSEQYF
TRBV5-6	CASSSLAGAFYEQYF
TRBV27	CASGPASSYNSPLHF
TRBV9	CASSVAGGLVETQYF
TRBV27	CASSLLGAGNEQYF
TRBV5-8	CASSSWPGDGETQYF
TRBV7-9	CASSLRGSNTEAFF
TRBV13	CASRIGPGVNEQFF
TRBV19	CASIAAGAGSNEQFF
TRBV10-3	CAISAGAKSEAFF
TRBV5-1	CASSFQGSTDTQYF
TRBV28	CASVTGTASGYTF
TRBV11-2	CASTPVGANVLTF
TRBV6-8	CASKGRGISWATDTQYF
TRBV18	CASSPPGQAPEAFF
TRBV29-1	CSVGSGAFQETQYF
TRBV9	CASSVDSSSYNSPLHF
TRBV7-2	CASSKGATNEKLFF
TRBV7-8	CASSFLSEDQPQHF
TRBV7-8	CASSLVRGPRETQYF
TRBV20-1	CSARTVEALHF
TRBV10-3	CAAQGGADTQYF
TRBV18	CASSTGEDYGYTF
TRBV5-1	CASSLGLQGEGYTF
TRBV7-9	CASSETGGVDQKLFF
TRBV5-1	CASSLQGMDEKLFF
TRBV7-2	CASSLGFSGGLNQETQYF
TRBV19	CASSRGGAAYEQYF
TRBV10-1	CASSGGDQETQYF
TRBV9	CASSGPGGGAYTDTQYF
TRBV21-1	CASSLRGGRGRDTEAFF
TRBV4-3	CASSRRGETEAFF
TRBV7-8	CASSPAARGQNGELFF
TRBV7-2	CASSRLTGQGLATNEKLFF
TRBV27	CASSRRGLADYEQYF